The 21 T cell receptor beta chains in this list originate from one sample, sequenced in a study of blood T cell repertoires in COVID-19. Libraries were prepared by immunoSEQ multiplex PCR; TCRdb keeps only in-frame clonotypes and omits some of them. Here the sample spans approximately 200,000 clones, roughly four fifths being singletons. The sample taken for sequencing was peripheral blood. The receptors originated from a human donor with acute or convalescent COVID-19. The donor label of this sample is uncertain.

This chain connects TRBV7-9 to TRBJ1-5; 8 bases are shared with TRBD1. The V and J ends lost 6 bases and 6 bases, in that order; junction bases with no gene match: 10. This CDR3 is built from 15 residues. Germline values: CDR1 SEHNR, CDR2 FQNEAQ (reference sequence). The CDR3 coding sequence is TGTGCCAGCAGTTCCGGACAGGGAGGTGGTCAGCCCCAGCATTTT. Translated, it gives CASSSGQGGGQPQHF.

The chain employs TRBV11-2 and TRBJ1-1; 8 nucleotides line up with TRBD1. The CDR3 consists of 17 residues. Per the germline V gene, CDR1 is SGHAT and CDR2 is FQNNGV. J was trimmed by 0 bases and V by 5 bases; bases with no gene match: 11. CDR3 residues: CASSRGQDRWMNTEAFF. The CDR3 coding sequence is TGTGCCAGCAGCAGGGGACAGGATCGGTGGATGAACACTGAAGCTTTCTTT.

The rearrangement links TRBV5-1 to TRBJ2-5; no reliable D call. The V gene lost 0 bases and the J gene lost 5 bases, with 17 bases spanning the gap. Per the germline V gene, CDR1 is SGHRS and CDR2 is YFSETQ. The CDR3 is 16 amino acids. The CDR3 coding sequence is TGCGCCAGCAGCTTGGGATCCTCCGCGGCACGGGAGACCCAGTACTTC. The encoded protein is CASSLGSSAARETQYF.

The V and J genes are TRBV30 and TRBJ1-6; 7 bases map to TRBD1. This CDR3 is 14 amino acids long. After removal of 7 bases from V and 3 bases from J, the junction contained 6 bases not matched to a gene. In germline, CDR1 is GTSNPN, CDR2 SVGIG (reference sequence). Written as DNA, the CDR3 is TGTGCCTCAAGACAGGGTATCTATAATTCACCCCTCCACTTT. This codes for CASRQGIYNSPLHF.

Concerning this clone itself: It may be a read error: a sequence one base away is much more abundant. CDR3 residues: CASSQTDYGYTF. For the CDR3, the DNA is TGTGCCAGCAGCCAAACAGACTATGGCTACACCTTC. The V call is TRBV3-1 (or the pseudogene TRBV3-2), the J call TRBJ1-2; no clear D. The length of the CDR3 is 12 residues. Per germline, CDR1 LGHDT and CDR2 YNNKEL (reference sequence). V was trimmed by 2 bases and J by 3 bases, leaving 4 bases between them.

This chain links TRBV12-3 or TRBV12-4 with TRBJ1-4; D not certain. Trimming took off 1 base at V and 10 bases at J, with 4 bases between the two ends. There are 11 residues in the CDR3. The CDR3 nucleotides read TGTGCCAGCAGTTTAGGAGGAAAACTGTTTTTT. The encoded protein is CASSLGGKLFF.

This clone was found a few times. J is TRBJ1-4 and V is TRBV30; D call uncertain. The CDR3 is made up of 14 amino acids. Germline V gene lookup returns CDR1 GTSNPN and CDR2 SVGIG (reference sequence). The V and J ends lost 0 bases and 8 bases respectively, with 13 bases between them. The CDR3 coding sequence is TGTGCCTGGAGTGTTTACAGAGATGAGGAAAAACTGTTTTTT. The encoded protein is CAWSVYRDEEKLFF.

This chain joins TRBV24-1 and TRBJ2-7, with 7 positions matching TRBD1. This CDR3 has 13 amino acids. Trimming removed 6 bases from V and 1 base from J; junction bases left unmatched: 2. Germline CDR1 KGHDR, CDR2 SFDVKD. The CDR3 DNA is TGTGCCACCAGTTCGGGACAGTCCTACGAGCAGTACTTC. This encodes CATSSGQSYEQYF.

J is TRBJ2-1 and V is TRBV6-5, with 8 bases identical to TRBD2. Germline V gene sequence: CDR1 MNHEY, CDR2 SVGAGI. CDR3 length: 15 amino acids. After removal of 5 bases from V and 3 bases from J, the junction contained 6 bases not matched to a gene. Here the CDR3 DNA reads TGTGCCAGCAGTCGAGCGGGAGAGCTCTACAATGAGCAGTTCTTC. Amino acids: CASSRAGELYNEQFF.

In its sample, this clone was seen a few times. This same CDR3 is encoded by further DNA sequences in the sample. The genes are TRBV27 and TRBJ2-2; 8 bases line up with TRBD1. Germline V gene lookup returns CDR1 MNHEY and CDR2 SMNVEV (reference sequence). The CDR3 covers 15 residues. After removal of 8 bases from V and 2 bases from J, the junction contained 7 bases not matched to a gene. The CDR3 reads CASSTGTGNTGELFF. CDR3 DNA sequence: TGTGCCAGCTCGACCGGGACAGGAAACACCGGGGAGCTGTTTTTT.

The chain has TRBV6-5 and TRBJ1-2, with D perhaps matching TRBD1 (6 bases). V was cut by 8 bases and J by 0 bases, with 16 bases left in between. This CDR3 region has 15 residues. Germline CDR1 reads MNHEY; CDR2 reads SVGAGI. CDR3 sequence: CASLLGAATNYGYTF. The CDR3 DNA reads as TGTGCCAGCCTTTTGGGGGCAGCTACTAACTATGGCTACACCTTC.

Only a few counts were recorded for this clone. J is TRBJ2-7 and V is TRBV3-1 (or the pseudogene TRBV3-2), with D maybe TRBD2 (5 bases). The CDR3 is 15 residues long. Looked up from germline, CDR1 is LGHDT and CDR2 is YNNKEL (reference sequence). Deletions cut 0 bases from V and 1 base from J, with 10 bases between. CDR3 region: CASSQEFGGSYEQYF. The CDR3 coding sequence is TGTGCCAGCAGCCAAGAATTTGGAGGATCCTACGAGCAGTACTTC.

Here the CDR3 reads CASSPQVATNEKLFF. As DNA, the CDR3 is TGTGCCAGCAGCCCCCAGGTGGCAACTAATGAAAAACTGTTTTTT. The rearrangement links TRBV7-2 to TRBJ1-4, with unresolved D. The germline CDR1 and CDR2 sequences are SGHTA and FQGNSA. The CDR3 contains 15 residues. V gave up 5 bases and J gave up 0 bases, with 10 bases separating them.

Only one count was recorded for this clone. This sample also contains other DNA sequences that code for the same CDR3. This rearrangement joins TRBV18 to TRBJ1-5; D is undetermined. Germline V gene lookup returns CDR1 KGHSH and CDR2 LQKENI. The CDR3 length is 13 residues. Trimming left V 4 bases short and J 0 bases short, with 4 bases between. The CDR3, as DNA: TGTGCCAGCTCACTATATAGCAATCAGCCCCAGCATTTT. The encoded protein is CASSLYSNQPQHF.

The chain employs TRBV3-1 (or the pseudogene TRBV3-2) and TRBJ2-7, with unresolved D. Deletions cut 5 bases from V and 5 bases from J, with 7 bases between. Germline values: CDR1 LGHDT, CDR2 YNNKEL (reference sequence). CDR3 size: 11 residues. The CDR3 sequence: CASSISHEQYF. The DNA of the CDR3 is TGTGCCAGCAGCATAAGCCACGAGCAGTACTTC.

This clone was seen more than once but under ten times. V gene TRBV29-1 combines with J gene TRBJ1-2, with D unclear. CDR1 and CDR2 from the germline V gene are SQVTM and ANQGSEA. The CDR3 is made up of 11 amino acids. The ends were cut back, 4 bases at V and 6 bases at J, with 9 bases in the middle. Here the CDR3 reads CSVGGQDGYTF. CDR3 nucleotides: TGCAGCGTTGGCGGGCAGGATGGCTACACCTTC.

The chain joins TRBV11-2 to TRBJ2-1; D ambiguous. Germline V gives CDR1 SGHAT, CDR2 FQNNGV. V lost 0 bases and J 3 bases, leaving 12 bases between the germline ends. The CDR3 loop spans 16 amino acids. In DNA, the CDR3 is TGTGCCAGCAGCTTAGAGTCAACTACGCTCTACAATGAGCAGTTCTTC. This translates into CASSLESTTLYNEQFF.

This clone was seen a few times. V is TRBV4-2 and J is TRBJ1-5; 8 nucleotides line up with TRBD1. The CDR3 length is 16 residues. Germline CDR1 and CDR2: LGHNA and YNFKEQ. V shed 1 base and J 2 bases; nucleotides not matched to a gene: 4. The CDR3 bases are TGTGCCAGCAGCCAAGCCGTACAGGGGGGCAATCAGCCCCAGCATTTT. This gives the protein CASSQAVQGGNQPQHF.

The chain has TRBV7-3 and TRBJ1-1; TRBD1 is a possible D gene (6 bases). V lost 5 bases to trimming and J lost 4 bases, with 20 bases between them. This CDR3 comprises 16 residues. CDR1 SGHTA and CDR2 FQGTGA come from the germline V gene. This CDR3 reads CASSENAGGRRTEAFF. As DNA, the CDR3 is TGTGCCAGCAGCGAAAATGCGGGGGGCCGGCGCACTGAAGCTTTCTTT.

The CDR3 DNA follows: TGCGCCAGCAGCCAAGATTTTGCCAGGGGGACAGATACGCAGTATTTT. Amino acids: CASSQDFARGTDTQYF. The rearrangement joins TRBV4-3 to TRBJ2-3; 7 positions match TRBD1. Germline V gene lookup returns CDR1 LGHNA and CDR2 YSLEER. The CDR3 contains 16 residues. V was pared by 0 bases and J by 3 bases, with 6 bases of the junction left unmatched.

The V and J genes are TRBV29-1 and TRBJ2-1, with 8 nucleotides matching TRBD2. Germline V CDR1 and CDR2: SQVTM, ANQGSEA. V dropped 1 base and J dropped 0; count of bases not matched to a gene: 8. The length of the CDR3 is 17 residues. The CDR3 DNA reads as TGCAGCGTTGAAGGAGGTAGCGGGAAGAGCTCCTACAATGAGCAGTTCTTC. Translated, it gives CSVEGGSGKSSYNEQFF.